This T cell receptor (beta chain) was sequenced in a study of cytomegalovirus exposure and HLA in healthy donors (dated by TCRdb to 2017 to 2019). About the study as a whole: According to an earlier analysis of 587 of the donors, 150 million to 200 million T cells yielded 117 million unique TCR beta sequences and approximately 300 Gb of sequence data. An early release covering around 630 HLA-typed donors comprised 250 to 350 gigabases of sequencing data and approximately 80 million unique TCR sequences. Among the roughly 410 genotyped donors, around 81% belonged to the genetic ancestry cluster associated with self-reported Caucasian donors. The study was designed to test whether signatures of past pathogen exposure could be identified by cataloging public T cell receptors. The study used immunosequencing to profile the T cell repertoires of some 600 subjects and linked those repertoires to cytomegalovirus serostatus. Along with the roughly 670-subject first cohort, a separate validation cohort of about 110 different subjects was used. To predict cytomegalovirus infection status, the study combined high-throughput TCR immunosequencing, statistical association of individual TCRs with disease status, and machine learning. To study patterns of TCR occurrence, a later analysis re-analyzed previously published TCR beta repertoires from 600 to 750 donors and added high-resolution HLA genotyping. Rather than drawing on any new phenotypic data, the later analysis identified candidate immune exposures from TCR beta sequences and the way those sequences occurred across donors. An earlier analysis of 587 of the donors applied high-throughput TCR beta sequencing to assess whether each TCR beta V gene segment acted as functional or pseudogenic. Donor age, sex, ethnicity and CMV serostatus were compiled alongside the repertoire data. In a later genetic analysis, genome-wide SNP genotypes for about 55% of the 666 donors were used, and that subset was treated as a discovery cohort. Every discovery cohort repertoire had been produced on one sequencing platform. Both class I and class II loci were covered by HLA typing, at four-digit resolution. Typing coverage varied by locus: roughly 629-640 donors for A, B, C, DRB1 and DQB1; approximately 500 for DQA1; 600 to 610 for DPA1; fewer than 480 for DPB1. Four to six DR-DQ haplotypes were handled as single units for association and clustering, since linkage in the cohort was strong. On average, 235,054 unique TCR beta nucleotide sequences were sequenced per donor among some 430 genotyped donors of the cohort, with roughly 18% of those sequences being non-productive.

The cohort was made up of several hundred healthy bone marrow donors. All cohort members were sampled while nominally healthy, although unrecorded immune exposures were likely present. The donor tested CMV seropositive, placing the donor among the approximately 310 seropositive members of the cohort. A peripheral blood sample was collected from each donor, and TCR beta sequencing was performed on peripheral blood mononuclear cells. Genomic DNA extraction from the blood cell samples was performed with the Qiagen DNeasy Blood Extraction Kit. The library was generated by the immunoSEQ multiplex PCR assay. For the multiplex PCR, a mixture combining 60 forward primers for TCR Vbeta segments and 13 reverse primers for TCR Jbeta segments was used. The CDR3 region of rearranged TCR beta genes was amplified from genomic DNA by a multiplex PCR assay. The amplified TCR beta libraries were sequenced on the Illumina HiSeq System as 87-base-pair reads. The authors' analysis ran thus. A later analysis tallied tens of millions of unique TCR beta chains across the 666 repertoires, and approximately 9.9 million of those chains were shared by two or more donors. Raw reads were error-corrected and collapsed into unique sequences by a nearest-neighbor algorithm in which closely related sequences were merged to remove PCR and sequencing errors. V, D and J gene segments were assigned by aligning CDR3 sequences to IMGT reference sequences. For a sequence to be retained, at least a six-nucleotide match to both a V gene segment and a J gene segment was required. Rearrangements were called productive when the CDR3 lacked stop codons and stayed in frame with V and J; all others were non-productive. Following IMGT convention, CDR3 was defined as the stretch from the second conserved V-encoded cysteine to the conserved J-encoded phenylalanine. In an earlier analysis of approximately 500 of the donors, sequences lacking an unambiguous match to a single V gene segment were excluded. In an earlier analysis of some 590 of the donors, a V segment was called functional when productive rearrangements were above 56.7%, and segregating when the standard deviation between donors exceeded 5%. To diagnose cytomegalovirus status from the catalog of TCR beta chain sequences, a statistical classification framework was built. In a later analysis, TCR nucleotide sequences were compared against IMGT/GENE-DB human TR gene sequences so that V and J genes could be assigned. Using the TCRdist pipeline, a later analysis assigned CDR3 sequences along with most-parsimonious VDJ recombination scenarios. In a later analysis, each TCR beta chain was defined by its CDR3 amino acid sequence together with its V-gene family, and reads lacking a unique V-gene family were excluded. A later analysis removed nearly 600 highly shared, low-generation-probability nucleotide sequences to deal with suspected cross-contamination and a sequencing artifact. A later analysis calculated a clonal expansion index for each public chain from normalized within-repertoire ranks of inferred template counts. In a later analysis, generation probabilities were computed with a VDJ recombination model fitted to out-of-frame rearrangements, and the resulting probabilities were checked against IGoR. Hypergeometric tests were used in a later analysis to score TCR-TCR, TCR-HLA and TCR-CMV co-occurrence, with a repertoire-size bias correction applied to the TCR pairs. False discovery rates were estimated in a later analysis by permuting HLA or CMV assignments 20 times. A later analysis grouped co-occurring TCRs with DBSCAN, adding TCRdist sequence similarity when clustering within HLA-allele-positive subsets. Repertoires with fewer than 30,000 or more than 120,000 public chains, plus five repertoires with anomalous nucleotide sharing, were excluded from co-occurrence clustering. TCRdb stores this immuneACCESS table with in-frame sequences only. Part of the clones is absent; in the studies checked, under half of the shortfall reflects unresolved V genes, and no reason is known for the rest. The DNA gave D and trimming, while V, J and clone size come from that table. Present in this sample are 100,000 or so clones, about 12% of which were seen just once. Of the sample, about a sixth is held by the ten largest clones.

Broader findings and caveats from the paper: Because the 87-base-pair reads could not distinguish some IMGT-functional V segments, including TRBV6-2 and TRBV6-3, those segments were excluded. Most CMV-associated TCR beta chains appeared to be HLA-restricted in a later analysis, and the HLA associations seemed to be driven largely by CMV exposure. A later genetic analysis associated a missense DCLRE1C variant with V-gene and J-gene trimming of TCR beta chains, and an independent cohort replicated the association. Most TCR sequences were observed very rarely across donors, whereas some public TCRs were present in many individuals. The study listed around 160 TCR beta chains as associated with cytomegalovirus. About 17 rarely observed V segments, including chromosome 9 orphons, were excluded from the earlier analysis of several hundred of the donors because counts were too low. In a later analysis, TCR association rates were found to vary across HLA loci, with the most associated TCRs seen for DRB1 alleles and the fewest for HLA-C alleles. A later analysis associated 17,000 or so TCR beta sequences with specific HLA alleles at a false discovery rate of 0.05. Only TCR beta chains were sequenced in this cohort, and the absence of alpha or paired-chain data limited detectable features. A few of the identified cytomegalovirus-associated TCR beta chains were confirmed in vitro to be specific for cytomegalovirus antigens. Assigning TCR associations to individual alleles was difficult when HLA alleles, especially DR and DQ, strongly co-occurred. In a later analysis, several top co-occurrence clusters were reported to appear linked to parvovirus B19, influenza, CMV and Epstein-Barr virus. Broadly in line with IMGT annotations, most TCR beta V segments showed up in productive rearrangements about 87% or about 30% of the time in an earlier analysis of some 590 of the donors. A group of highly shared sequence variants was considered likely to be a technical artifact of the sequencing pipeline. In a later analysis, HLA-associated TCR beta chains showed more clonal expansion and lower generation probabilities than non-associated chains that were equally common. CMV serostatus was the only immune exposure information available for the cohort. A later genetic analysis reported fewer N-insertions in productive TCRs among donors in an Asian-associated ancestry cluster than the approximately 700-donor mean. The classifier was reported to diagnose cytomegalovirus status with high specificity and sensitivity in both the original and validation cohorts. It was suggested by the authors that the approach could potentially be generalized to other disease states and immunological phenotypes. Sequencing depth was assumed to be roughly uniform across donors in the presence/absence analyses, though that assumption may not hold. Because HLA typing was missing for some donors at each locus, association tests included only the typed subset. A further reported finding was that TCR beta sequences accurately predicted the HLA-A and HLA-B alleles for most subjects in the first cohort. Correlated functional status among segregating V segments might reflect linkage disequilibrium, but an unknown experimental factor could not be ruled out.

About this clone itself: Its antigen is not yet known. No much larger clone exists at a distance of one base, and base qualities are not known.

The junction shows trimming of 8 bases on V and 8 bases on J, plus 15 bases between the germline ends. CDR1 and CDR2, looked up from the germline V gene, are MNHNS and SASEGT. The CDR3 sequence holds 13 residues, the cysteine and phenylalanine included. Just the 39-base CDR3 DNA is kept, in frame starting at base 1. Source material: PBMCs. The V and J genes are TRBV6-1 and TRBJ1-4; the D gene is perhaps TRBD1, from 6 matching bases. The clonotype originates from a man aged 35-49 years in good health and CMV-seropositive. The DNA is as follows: TGTGCCAGCGCGTTTACAGGGCGGGAAAAACTGTTTTTT. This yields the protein CASAFTGREKLFF.